This TCR beta chain was obtained from a study of T-cell memory formation after mild COVID-19. This clonotype was seen only a few times. The CDR3 length is 12 residues. From germline, CDR1 is SEHNR and CDR2 FQNEAQ (reference sequence). Trimming cost V 5 bases and J 9 bases, with 11 bases left between them. Amplification by 5'RACE using constant-segment primers produced TCR alpha and TCR beta cDNA libraries that carried sample barcodes and UMIs. TCRdb fed the 5' RACE reads into MiXCR, producing one record per CDR3 protein. Among around 200,000 distinct CDR3 sequences listed, about 10% were seen once. The chain combines TRBV7-9 with TRBJ2-1; possibly TRBD1 or TRBD2 for D (5 bases each). The TCR sequence derives from a man aged 18 to 29 who had mild COVID-19 (a few samples of this study predate the infection). Cell type and time point are not known. Sequenced input: PBMCs or a T cell subset sorted from them (not recorded which). CDR3: CASSRGDPEQFF. DNA for the CDR3: TGTGCCAGCAGCCGAGGGGACCCTGAGCAGTTCTTC.